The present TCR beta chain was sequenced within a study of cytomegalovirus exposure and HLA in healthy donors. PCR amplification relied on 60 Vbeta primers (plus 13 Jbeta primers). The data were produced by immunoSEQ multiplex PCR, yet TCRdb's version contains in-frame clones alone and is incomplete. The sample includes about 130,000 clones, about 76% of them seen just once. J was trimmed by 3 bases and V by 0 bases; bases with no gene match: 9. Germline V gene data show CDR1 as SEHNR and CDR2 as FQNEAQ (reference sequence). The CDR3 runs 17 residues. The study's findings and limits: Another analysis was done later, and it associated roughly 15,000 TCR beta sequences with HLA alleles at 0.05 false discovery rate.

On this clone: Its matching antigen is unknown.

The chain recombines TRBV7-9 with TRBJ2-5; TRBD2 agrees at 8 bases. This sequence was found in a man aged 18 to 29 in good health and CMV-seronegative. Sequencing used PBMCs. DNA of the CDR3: TGTGCCAGCAGCTTAGCCGGGGGGGCCGATTTTAAAGAGACCCAGTACTTC. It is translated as CASSLAGGADFKETQYF.